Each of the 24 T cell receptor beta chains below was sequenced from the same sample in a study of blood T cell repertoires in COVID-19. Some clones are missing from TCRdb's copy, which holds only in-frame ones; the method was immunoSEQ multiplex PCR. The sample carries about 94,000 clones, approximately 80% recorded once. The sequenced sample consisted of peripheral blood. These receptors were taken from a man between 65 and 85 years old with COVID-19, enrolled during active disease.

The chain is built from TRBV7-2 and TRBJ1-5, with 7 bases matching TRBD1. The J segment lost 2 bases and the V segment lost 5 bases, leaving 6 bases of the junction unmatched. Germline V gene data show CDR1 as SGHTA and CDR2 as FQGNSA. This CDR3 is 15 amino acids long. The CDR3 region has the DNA TGTGCCAGCAGCCTCTCAGGGGGTGGCAATCAGCCCCAGCATTTT. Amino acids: CASSLSGGGNQPQHF.

The CDR3 reads CASSPPELGGETQYF. The CDR3 bases are TGTGCCAGCTCACCACCGGAGCTAGGGGGAGAGACCCAGTACTTC. The rearrangement links TRBV18 to TRBJ2-5; D is possibly TRBD1 (6 bases). The CDR3 spans 15 residues. Per the germline V gene, CDR1 is KGHSH and CDR2 is LQKENI. The V end was cut by 0 bases, the J end by 4 bases, with 12 bases between.

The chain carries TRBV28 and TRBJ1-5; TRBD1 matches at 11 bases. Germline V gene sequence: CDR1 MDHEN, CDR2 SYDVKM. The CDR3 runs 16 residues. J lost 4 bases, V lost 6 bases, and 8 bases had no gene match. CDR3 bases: TGTGCCAGCAGCCGGGACAGGGGGTTTAAGAATCAGCCCCAGCATTTT. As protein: CASSRDRGFKNQPQHF.

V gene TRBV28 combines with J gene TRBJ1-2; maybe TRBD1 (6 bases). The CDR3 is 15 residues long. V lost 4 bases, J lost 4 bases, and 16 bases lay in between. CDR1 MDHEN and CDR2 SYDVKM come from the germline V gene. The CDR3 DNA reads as TGTGCCAGCAGTTCTCTCGAGGGGGAGGGCTATGGCTACACCTTC. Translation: CASSSLEGEGYGYTF.

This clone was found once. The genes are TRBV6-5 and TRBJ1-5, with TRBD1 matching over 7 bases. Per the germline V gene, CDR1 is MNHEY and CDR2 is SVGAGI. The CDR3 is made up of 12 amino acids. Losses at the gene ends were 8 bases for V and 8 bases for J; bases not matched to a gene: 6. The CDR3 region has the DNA TGTGCCAGCGGAGACAGGGCAGAGCCCCAGCATTTT. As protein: CASGDRAEPQHF.

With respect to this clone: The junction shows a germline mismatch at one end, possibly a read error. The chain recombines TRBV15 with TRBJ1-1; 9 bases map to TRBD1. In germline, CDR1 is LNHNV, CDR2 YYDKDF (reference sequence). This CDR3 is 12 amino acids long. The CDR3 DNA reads TGTGCCACCGGGACCCGGGACAGGGACCCTTCCTTT. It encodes CATGTRDRDPSF.

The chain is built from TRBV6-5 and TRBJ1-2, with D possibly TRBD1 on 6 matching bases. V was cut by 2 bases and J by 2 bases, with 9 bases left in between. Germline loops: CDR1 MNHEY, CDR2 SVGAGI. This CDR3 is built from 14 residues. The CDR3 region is CASSYTDRNYGYTF. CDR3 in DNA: TGTGCCAGCAGTTACACCGACAGGAACTATGGCTACACCTTC.

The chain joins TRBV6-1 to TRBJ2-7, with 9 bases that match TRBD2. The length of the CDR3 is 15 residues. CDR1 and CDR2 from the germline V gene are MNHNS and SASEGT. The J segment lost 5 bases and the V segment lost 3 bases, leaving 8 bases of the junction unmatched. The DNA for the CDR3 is TGTGCCAGCAGTGAGAGTAGCGGGAGATCCCACGAGCAGTACTTC. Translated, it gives CASSESSGRSHEQYF.

CDR3: CATSDPGTGDEAFF. The CDR3 DNA sequence: TGTGCCACCAGTGACCCCGGGACAGGGGATGAAGCTTTCTTT. V gene TRBV24-1 combines with J gene TRBJ1-1, with 10 bases fitting TRBD1. This CDR3 has 14 residues. After removal of 4 bases from V and 7 bases from J, the junction contained 5 bases not matched to a gene. Germline CDR1 KGHDR, CDR2 SFDVKD.

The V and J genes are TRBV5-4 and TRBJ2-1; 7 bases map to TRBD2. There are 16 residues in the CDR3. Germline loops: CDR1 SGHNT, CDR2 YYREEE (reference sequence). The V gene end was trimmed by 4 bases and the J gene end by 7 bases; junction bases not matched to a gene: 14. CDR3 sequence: CASSAGGAGETNEQFF. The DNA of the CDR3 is TGTGCCAGCAGCGCCGGTGGGGCGGGAGAGACTAATGAGCAGTTCTTC.

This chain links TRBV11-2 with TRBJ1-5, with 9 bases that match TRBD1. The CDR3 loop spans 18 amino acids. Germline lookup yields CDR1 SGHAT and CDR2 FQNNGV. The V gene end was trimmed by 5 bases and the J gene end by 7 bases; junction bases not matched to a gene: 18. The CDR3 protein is CASSRGTGMSLAQQPQHF. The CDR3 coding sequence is TGTGCCAGCAGCCGAGGGACAGGGATGAGTTTGGCCCAACAGCCCCAGCATTTT.

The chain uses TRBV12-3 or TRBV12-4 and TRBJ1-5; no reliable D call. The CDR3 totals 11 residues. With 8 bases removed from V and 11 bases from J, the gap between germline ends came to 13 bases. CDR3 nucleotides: TGTGCCAGCGCCTCGGCAGGAACCCAGCATTTT. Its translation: CASASAGTQHF.

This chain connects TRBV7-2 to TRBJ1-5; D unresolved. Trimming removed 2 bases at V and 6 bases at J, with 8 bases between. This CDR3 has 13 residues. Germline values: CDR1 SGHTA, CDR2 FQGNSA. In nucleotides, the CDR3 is TGTGCCAGCAGCTTACTGCAGTCTCAGCCCCAGCATTTT. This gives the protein CASSLLQSQPQHF.

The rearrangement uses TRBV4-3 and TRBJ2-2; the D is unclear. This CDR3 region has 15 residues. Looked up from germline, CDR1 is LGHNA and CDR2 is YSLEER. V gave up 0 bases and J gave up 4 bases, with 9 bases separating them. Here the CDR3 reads CASSQDSASTGELFF. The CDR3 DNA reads TGCGCCAGCAGCCAAGATTCAGCTAGCACCGGGGAGCTGTTTTTT.

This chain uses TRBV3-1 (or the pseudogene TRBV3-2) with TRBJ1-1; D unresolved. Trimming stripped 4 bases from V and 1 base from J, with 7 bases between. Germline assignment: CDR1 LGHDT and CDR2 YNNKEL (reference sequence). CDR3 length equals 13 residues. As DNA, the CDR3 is TGTGCCAGCAGCCGGGGAGAGAACACTGAAGCTTTCTTT. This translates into CASSRGENTEAFF.

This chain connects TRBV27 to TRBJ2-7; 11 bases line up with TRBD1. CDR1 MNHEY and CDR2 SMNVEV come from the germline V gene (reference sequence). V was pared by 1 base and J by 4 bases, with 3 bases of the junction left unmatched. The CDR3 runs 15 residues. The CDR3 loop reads CASSLWGQGGYEQYF. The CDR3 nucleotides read TGTGCCAGCAGTTTATGGGGACAGGGGGGGTACGAGCAGTACTTC.

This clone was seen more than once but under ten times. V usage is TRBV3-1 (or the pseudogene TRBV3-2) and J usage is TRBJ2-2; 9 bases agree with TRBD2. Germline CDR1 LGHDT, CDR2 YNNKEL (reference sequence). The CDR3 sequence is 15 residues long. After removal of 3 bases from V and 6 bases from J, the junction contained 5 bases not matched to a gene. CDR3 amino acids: CASSHGSGRAGELFF. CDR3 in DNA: TGTGCCAGCAGCCATGGTAGCGGGAGAGCCGGGGAGCTGTTTTTT.

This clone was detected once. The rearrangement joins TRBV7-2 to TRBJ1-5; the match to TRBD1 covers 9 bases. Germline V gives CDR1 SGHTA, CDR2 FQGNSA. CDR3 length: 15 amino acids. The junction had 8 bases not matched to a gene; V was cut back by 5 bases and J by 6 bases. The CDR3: CASSLQQGAGQPQHF. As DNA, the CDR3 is TGTGCCAGCAGCCTTCAACAGGGGGCGGGTCAGCCCCAGCATTTT.

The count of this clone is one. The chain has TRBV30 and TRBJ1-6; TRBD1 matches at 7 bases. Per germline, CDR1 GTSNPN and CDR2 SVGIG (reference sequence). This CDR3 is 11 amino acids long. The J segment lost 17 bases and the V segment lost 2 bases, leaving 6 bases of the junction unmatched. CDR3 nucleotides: TGTGCCTGGAGTCCCGGACAGGTTATCCACTTT. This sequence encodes CAWSPGQVIHF.

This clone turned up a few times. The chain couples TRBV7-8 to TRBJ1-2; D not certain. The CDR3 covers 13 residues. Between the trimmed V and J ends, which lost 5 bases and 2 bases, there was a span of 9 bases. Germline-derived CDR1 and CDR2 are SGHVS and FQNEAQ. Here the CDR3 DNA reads TGTGCCAGCAGCCCCGACACGAACTATGGCTACACCTTC. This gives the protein CASSPDTNYGYTF.

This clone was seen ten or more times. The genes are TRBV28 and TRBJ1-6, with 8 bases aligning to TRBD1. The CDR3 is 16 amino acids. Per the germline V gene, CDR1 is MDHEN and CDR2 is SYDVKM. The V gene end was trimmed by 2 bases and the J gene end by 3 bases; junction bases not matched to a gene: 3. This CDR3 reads CASSLEQGVYNSPLHF. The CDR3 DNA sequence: TGTGCCAGCAGTTTAGAACAGGGGGTCTATAATTCACCCCTCCACTTT.

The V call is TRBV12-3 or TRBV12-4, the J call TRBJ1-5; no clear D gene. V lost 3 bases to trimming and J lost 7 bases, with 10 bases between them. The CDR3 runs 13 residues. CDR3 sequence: CASSFPSGQPQHF. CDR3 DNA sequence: TGTGCCAGCAGTTTCCCGAGCGGCCAGCCCCAGCATTTT.

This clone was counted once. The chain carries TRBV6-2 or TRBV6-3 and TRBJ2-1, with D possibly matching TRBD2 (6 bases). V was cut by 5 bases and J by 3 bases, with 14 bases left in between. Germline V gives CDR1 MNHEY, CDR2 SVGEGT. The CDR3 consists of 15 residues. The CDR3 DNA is TGTGCCAGCAGTCCCCCCGGAGCGGGCTACAATGAGCAGTTCTTC. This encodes CASSPPGAGYNEQFF.

CDR3 bases: TGTGCCAGCAGTTTCCTCGGGACAGGGGATGGCTACACCTTC. Protein: CASSFLGTGDGYTF. V and J are TRBV6-6 and TRBJ1-2, with 10 bases matching TRBD1. The V segment lost 4 bases and the J segment 6 bases; nucleotides outside the gene matches: 5. Germline V gene sequence: CDR1 MNHNY, CDR2 SVGAGI (reference sequence). The CDR3 is 14 residues long.